The present T cell receptor beta chain was sequenced within a study of cytomegalovirus exposure and HLA in healthy donors. Overall study results and limits: Most likely, a cluster of highly shared sequence variants arose as a sequencing artifact.

Trimming removed 3 bases at V and 1 base at J, with 5 bases between. The germline CDR1 and CDR2 sequences are KGHSH and LQKENI. This CDR3 region has 13 residues. PCR amplification relied on 60 Vbeta primers (plus 13 Jbeta primers). Methods used by the authors: Later work found around 85 million unique TCR beta chains, with roughly 11 million shared. Repertoires were generated with immunoSEQ multiplex PCR, while TCRdb's copy carries only in-frame clones and drops some. V and J calls and clone size are given by that table; D and trimming were obtained from the DNA. The sample has tens of thousands of clones, about two thirds seen once. As regards this clone: The target antigen is unknown.

The rearrangement joins TRBV18 to TRBJ2-3; D is uncertain. Sequencing input: PBMCs. This clonotype originated in a woman in her 50s in good health and CMV-seropositive. The CDR3 region is CASSPAGTDTQYF. The CDR3 DNA follows: TGTGCCAGCTCACCGGCGGGCACAGATACGCAGTATTTT.